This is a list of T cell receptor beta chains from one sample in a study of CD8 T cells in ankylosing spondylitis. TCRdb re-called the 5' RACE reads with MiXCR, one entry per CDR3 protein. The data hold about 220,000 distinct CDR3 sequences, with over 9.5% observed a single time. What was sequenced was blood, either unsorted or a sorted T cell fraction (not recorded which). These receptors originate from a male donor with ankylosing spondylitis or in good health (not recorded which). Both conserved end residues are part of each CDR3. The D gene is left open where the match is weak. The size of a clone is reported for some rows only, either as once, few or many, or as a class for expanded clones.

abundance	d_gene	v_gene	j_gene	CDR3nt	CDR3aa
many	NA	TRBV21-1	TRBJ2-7	TGTGCCAGCAGCACCCAAGACAGGGGACACTCCTACGAGCAGTACTTC	CASSTQDRGHSYEQYF
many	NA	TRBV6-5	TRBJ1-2	TGTGCCAGCATAAGCAGGGATGGCTACACCTTC	CASISRDGYTF
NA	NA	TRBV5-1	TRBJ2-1	TGCGCCAGCAGCTTGGAAGTCTCCCTATACAATGAGCAGTTCTTC	CASSLEVSLYNEQFF
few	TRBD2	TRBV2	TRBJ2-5	TGTGCCAGCAGTGGGGGACTATACGGAGAGACCCAGTACTTC	CASSGGLYGETQYF
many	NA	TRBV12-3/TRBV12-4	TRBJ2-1	TGTGCCAGCAGTTTCGCCCTCAATGAGCAGTTCTTC	CASSFALNEQFF
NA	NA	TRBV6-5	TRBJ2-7	TGTGCCAGCAGTTACTCGACCGGGTACGAGCAGTACTTC	CASSYSTGYEQYF
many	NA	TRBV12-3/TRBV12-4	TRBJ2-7	TGTGCCAGTGGGGTAACATACGAGCAGTACTTC	CASGVTYEQYF
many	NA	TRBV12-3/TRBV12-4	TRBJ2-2	TGTGCCAGCAGTCGAGACGCCGGGGAGCTGTTTTTT	CASSRDAGELFF
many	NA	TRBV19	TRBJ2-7	TGTGCCAGCTCACAAGGCGTGAGCTCCTACGAGCAGTACTTC	CASSQGVSSYEQYF
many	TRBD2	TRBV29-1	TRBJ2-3	TGCAGCGTTGAGGTTAGCGGGGAAGATACGCAGTATTTT	CSVEVSGEDTQYF
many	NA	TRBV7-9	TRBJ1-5	TGTGCCAGCAGCCAGGGGAGGGATCAGCCCCAGCATTTT	CASSQGRDQPQHF
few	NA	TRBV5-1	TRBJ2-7	TGCGCCAGCAGCCCCGGGGGCTTCCAGGGGCCCCAGTACTTC	CASSPGGFQGPQYF
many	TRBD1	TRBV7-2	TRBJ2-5	TGTGCCAGCAGCTTAATGGGACAGGGCAAGCAGACCCAGTACTTC	CASSLMGQGKQTQYF
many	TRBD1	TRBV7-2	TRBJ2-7	TGTGCCAGCAGCTCGGACAGGGGGCCGGAGGAGCAGTACTTC	CASSSDRGPEEQYF
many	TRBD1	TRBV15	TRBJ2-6	TGTGCCACCAGCAGAAGGGACAGATTCCTCTCTGGGGCCAACGTCCTGACTTTC	CATSRRDRFLSGANVLTF
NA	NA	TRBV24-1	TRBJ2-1	TGTGCCACCAGTGATTCGCGACTCGTCTACAATGAGCAGTTCTTC	CATSDSRLVYNEQFF
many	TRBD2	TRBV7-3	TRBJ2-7	TGTGCCAGCAGCTTATCCCCGACGACTAGCGTCTACGAGCAGTACTTC	CASSLSPTTSVYEQYF
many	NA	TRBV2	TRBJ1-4	TGTGCCAGCAGTGTCGCGGCCACAACTAATGAAAAACTGTTTTTT	CASSVAATTNEKLFF
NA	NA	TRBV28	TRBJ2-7	TGTGCCAGTCAACCCCGACTGGGCGAGCAGTACTTC	CASQPRLGEQYF
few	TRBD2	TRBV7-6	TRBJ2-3	TGTGCCAGCAGCAAAGACCCCAGCGGGGGGACAGATACGCAGTATTTT	CASSKDPSGGTDTQYF
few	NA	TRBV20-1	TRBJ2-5	TGCAGTGTTCCTCCCTGGGGGGAACAAGAGACCCAGTACTTC	CSVPPWGEQETQYF
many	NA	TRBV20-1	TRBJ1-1	TGCAGTGCTAGAAGGGGGAACACTGAAGCTTTCTTT	CSARRGNTEAFF
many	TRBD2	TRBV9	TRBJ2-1	TGTGCCAGCAGCGGGGGACTAGATTTTCTCGATGAGCAGTTCTTC	CASSGGLDFLDEQFF
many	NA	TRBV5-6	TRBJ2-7	TGTGCCAGCAGAGGGCTAGGACCCCACGAGCAGTACTTC	CASRGLGPHEQYF
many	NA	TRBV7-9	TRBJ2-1	TGTGCCAGCAGCATCACCGGGACGAGATACTACAATGAGCAGTTCTTC	CASSITGTRYYNEQFF
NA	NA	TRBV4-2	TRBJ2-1	TGTGCCAGCAGCCCCGAGGGACCCTGCTCCTACAATGAGCAGTTCTTC	CASSPEGPCSYNEQFF
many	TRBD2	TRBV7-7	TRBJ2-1	TGTGCTAGCAGCTTGGTGGCGGGGGGTAACAATGAGCAGTTCTTC	CASSLVAGGNNEQFF
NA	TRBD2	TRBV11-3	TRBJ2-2	TGTGCCAGCAGCTTAAAAGCGGGGGGACAAGACACCGGGGAGCTGTTTTTT	CASSLKAGGQDTGELFF
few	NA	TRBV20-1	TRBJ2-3	TGCAGTGCTAAAGGGGCCGGGGGTCGCCCCACAGATACGCAGTATTTT	CSAKGAGGRPTDTQYF
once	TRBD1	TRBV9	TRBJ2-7	TGTGCCAGCAGCTCTACAGGGGGCCCCCTCTTCGAGCAGTACTTC	CASSSTGGPLFEQYF
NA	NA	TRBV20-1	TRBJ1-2	TGCAGTGCCAACAGAGGGGGGGACTATGGCTACACCTTC	CSANRGGDYGYTF
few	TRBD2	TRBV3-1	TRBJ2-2	TGTGCCAGCAGCCAAGGTAGCAGCGGGGGGCTTACCGGGGAGCTGTTTTTT	CASSQGSSGGLTGELFF
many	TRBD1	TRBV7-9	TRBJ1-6	TGTGCCAGCAGCTCCGGGACAGGGTCGGCCTATAATTCACCCCTCCACTTT	CASSSGTGSAYNSPLHF
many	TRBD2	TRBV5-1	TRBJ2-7	TGCGCCAGCAGCCAGAGCGGGGGCGTCTCCTACGAGCAGTACTTC	CASSQSGGVSYEQYF
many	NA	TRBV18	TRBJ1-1	TGTGCCAGCTCACCACCGGGGAACACTGAAGCTTTCTTT	CASSPPGNTEAFF
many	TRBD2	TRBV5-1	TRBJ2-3	TGCGCCAGCAGTGCGACTAGCGGGGCGTTCACAGATACGCAGTATTTT	CASSATSGAFTDTQYF
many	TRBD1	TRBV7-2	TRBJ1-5	TGTGCCAGCAGTTACAGGGGGCAGCAGCCCCAGCATTTT	CASSYRGQQPQHF
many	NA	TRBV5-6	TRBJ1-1	TGTGCCAGCAGCTTGCAGGGGCCGAACACTGAAGCTTTCTTT	CASSLQGPNTEAFF
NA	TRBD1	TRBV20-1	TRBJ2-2	TGCAGTGCTAGAGAATTGGGTCGGACAGGCCAGTACACCGGGGAGCTGTTTTTT	CSARELGRTGQYTGELFF
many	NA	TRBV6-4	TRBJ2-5	TGTGCCAGCAGTGAAACGCGAGGGGAGACCCAGTACTTC	CASSETRGETQYF
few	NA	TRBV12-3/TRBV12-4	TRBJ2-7	TGTGCCAGCAGTCATCCGGGCCCCCGGGCCGAGCAGTACTTC	CASSHPGPRAEQYF
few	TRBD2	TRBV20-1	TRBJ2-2	TGCAGTGCTAGATCCGGGACTAGCGGGGGGCCCGCGAACACCGGGGAGCTGTTTTTT	CSARSGTSGGPANTGELFF
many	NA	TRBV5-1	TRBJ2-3	TGCGCCAGCAGCTTTGGGCCAGATACGCAGTATTTT	CASSFGPDTQYF
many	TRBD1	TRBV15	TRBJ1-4	TGTGCCACCAGCCTAGGACAGGGCAATGAAAAACTGTTTTTT	CATSLGQGNEKLFF
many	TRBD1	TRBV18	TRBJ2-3	TGTGCCAGCTCACGGGGACAGGGAGTCACAGATACGCAGTATTTT	CASSRGQGVTDTQYF
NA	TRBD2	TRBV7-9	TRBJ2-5	TGTGCCAGCAGTCCTATAGCGGGGGGGAGACAAGAGACCCAGTACTTC	CASSPIAGGRQETQYF
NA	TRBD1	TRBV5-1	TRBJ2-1	TGCGCCAGCAGCTTGTCGAGTTCTGAGACAGGGACCTACAATGAGCAGTTCTTC	CASSLSSSETGTYNEQFF
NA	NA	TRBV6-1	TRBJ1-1	TGTGCCAGCTCAAACGTGGGGCGCCAGGAGGGGGGCACTGAAGCTTTCTTT	CASSNVGRQEGGTEAFF
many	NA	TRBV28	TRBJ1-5	TGTGCCAGCAGCCTCGGCGTTCAGCCCCAGCATTTT	CASSLGVQPQHF
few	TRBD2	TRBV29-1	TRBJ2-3	TGCAGCGTTGAAAGTGAAAGGGAGCTAGCGGAAAGCACAGATACGCAGTATTTT	CSVESERELAESTDTQYF
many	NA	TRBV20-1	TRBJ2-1	TGCAGTGCTAGAGTTTACAATGAGCAGTTCTTC	CSARVYNEQFF
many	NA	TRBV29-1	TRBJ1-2	TGCAGCGTCGGCCCAAATGGCTACACCTTC	CSVGPNGYTF
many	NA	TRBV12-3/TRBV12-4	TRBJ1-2	TGTGCCAGCACCGTCCAGATACACTATGGCTACACCTTC	CASTVQIHYGYTF
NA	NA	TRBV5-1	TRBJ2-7	TGCGCCACCAGGCCCCTCGGAGAGGGCGGCCGCGAGCAGTACTTC	CATRPLGEGGREQYF
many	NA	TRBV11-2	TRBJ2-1	TGTGCCAGCAGCTTAAATCGGGGGCGTTACAATGAGCAGTTCTTC	CASSLNRGRYNEQFF